The TCR beta chain described here comes from a study of T cell changes during pregnancy in multiple sclerosis. This table comes from immunoSEQ multiplex PCR, and its TCRdb copy is limited to in-frame clones, with some not included. This sample has 30,000 to 40,000 clones, with 90% found just once. The germline V and J ends were trimmed by 5 bases and 6 bases, with 19 bases remaining between them. Germline assignment: CDR1 SGHVS and CDR2 FNYEAQ. This CDR3 region has 15 residues. This clone is a singleton in its sample. This sequence originates from a female donor in good health, enrolled as a control in a pregnancy study. The chain links TRBV7-6 to TRBJ1-2; possible D gene TRBD1, 5 bases. Sequences were derived from CD4+ T cells from peripheral blood mononuclear cells, sampled in the first trimester of pregnancy. The CDR3 bases are TGTGCCAGCAGCCCGTCCGTCGGCAGGGAGGATGGCTACACCTTC. Its protein is CASSPSVGREDGYTF. Looking up the rest from reference TRBV7-6 and TRBJ1-2 gives the full variable domain: GAGVSQSPRYKVTKRGQDVALRCDPISGHVSLYWYRQALGQGPEFLTYFNYEAQQDKSGLPNDRFSAERPEGSISTLTIQRTEQRDSAMYRCASSPSVGREDGYTFGSGTRLTVV.